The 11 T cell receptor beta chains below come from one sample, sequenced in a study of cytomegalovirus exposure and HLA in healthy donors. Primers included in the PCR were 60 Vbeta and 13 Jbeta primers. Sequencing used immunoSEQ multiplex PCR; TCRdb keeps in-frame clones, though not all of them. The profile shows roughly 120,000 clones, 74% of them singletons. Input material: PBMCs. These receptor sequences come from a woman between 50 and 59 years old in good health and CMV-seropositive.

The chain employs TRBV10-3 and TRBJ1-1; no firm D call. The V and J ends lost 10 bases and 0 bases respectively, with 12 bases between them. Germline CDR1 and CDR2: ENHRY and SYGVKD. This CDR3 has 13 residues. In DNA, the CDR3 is TGTGCCAGTAGGGAGAGCTTGAACACTGAAGCTTTCTTT. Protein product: CASRESLNTEAFF.

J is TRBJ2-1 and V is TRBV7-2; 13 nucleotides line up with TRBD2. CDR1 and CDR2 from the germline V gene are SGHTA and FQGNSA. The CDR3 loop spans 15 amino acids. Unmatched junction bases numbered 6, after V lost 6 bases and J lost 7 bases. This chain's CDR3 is CASSWTSGSRNEQFF. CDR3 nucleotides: TGTGCCAGCAGTTGGACTAGCGGGAGTAGGAATGAGCAGTTCTTC.

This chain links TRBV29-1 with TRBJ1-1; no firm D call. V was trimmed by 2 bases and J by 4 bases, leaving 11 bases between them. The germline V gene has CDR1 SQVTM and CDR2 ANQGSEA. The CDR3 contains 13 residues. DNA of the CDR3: TGCAGCGTTGAATTCGGTACGGTCACTGAAGCTTTCTTT. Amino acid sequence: CSVEFGTVTEAFF.

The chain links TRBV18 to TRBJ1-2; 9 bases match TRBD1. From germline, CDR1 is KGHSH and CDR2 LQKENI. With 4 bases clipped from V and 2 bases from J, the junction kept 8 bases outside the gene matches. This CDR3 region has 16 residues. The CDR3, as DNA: TGTGCCAGCTCACACGACCGGGACAGGGTAAACTATGGCTACACCTTC. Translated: CASSHDRDRVNYGYTF.

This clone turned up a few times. Here the CDR3 reads CASSEFGGGTDTQYF. The CDR3 DNA reads as TGTGCCAGCAGTGAATTCGGGGGGGGCACAGATACGCAGTATTTT. The V and J genes are TRBV6-1 and TRBJ2-3; TRBD2 matches at 8 bases. The CDR3 is 15 residues long. V dropped 2 bases and J dropped 1; count of bases not matched to a gene: 2. Germline CDR1 and CDR2: MNHNS and SASEGT.

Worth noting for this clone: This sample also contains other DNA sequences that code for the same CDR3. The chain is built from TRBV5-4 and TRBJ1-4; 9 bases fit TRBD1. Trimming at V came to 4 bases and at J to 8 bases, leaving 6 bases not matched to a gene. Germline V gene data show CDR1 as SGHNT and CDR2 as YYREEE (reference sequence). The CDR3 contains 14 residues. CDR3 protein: CASSPGGQGEKLFF. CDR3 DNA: TGTGCCAGCAGCCCGGGGGGACAGGGAGAAAAACTGTTTTTT.

CDR3 in amino acids: CASSLPWGEGFTDTQYF. For the CDR3, the DNA is TGTGCCAGCAGCCTCCCATGGGGGGAGGGATTCACAGATACGCAGTATTTT. The chain is built from TRBV28 and TRBJ2-3; 7 bases line up with TRBD2. The CDR3 is 17 amino acids. Germline V gene data show CDR1 as MDHEN and CDR2 as SYDVKM. V gave up 6 bases and J gave up 2 bases; unmatched junction bases: 14.

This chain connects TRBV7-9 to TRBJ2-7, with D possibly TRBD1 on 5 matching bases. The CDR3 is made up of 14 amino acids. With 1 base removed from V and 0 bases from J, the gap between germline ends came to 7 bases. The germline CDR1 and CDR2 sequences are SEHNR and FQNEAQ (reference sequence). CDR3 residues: CASSLEDSSYEQYF. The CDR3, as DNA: TGTGCCAGCAGCTTAGAAGACAGCTCCTACGAGCAGTACTTC.

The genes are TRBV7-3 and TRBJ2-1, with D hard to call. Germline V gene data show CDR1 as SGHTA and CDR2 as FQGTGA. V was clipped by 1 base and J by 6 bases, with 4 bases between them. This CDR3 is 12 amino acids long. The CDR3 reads CASSLNGNEQFF. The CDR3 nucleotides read TGTGCCAGCAGCTTAAACGGCAATGAGCAGTTCTTC.

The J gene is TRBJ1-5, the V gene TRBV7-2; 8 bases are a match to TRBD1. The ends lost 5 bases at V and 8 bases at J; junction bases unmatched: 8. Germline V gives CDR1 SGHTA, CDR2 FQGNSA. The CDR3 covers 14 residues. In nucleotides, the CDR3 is TGTGCCAGCAGCCGGACAGGGTATCAGGAGCCCCAGCATTTT. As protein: CASSRTGYQEPQHF. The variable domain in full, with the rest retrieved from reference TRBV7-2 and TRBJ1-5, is GAGVSQSPSNKVTEKGKDVELRCDPISGHTALYWYRQSLGQGLEFLIYFQGNSAPDKSGLPSDRFSAERTGGSVSTLTIQRTQQEDSAVYLCASSRTGYQEPQHFGDGTRLSIL.

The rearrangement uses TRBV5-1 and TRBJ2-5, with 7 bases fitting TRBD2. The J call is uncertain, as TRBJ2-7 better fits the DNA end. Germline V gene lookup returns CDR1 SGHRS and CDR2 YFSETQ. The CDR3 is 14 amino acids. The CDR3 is CASSLPSGDYEQYF. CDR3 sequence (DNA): TGCGCCAGCAGCTTGCCTAGCGGAGACTACGAGCAGTACTTC.